A selection of T cell receptor beta chains follows, all from one sample in a study of OX40 agonist ivuxolimab in advanced cancers. Generated by immunoSEQ multiplex PCR, the TCRdb table keeps only in-frame clones and is missing some. Here the sample spans about 32,000 clones, roughly 79% being singletons. Sequencing used CD4+ or CD8+ T cells sorted from blood, obtained in a trial of the OX40 agonist ivuxolimab. The origin of the receptors is an adult with an advanced solid tumor such as melanoma, head and neck, liver or kidney cancer. Both conserved end residues are part of each CDR3. D genes are given only for firm matches. Rows give clone size only sometimes, using once, few, many, or a class for an expanded clone.

clone_size: NA
j_call: TRBJ2-1
d_call: TRBD1
v_call: TRBV11-2
cdr3_aa: CASSPTGGSYNEQFF
cdr3_nt: TGTGCCAGCAGCCCAACAGGGGGCTCCTACAATGAGCAGTTCTTC

clone_size: once
j_call: TRBJ2-5
d_call: NA
v_call: TRBV27
cdr3_aa: CASSLRQAIPQETQYF
cdr3_nt: TGTGCCAGCAGTTTGAGACAGGCGATACCACAAGAGACCCAGTACTTC

clone_size: NA
j_call: TRBJ2-2
d_call: NA
v_call: TRBV18
cdr3_aa: CASSPPQGKTGELFF
cdr3_nt: TGTGCCAGCTCACCACCCCAGGGCAAAACCGGGGAGCTGTTTTTT

clone_size: NA
j_call: TRBJ1-5
d_call: NA
v_call: TRBV28
cdr3_aa: CASRTAYNQPQHF
cdr3_nt: TGTGCCAGCCGGACAGCATACAATCAGCCCCAGCATTTT

clone_size: NA
j_call: TRBJ2-1
d_call: NA
v_call: TRBV2
cdr3_aa: CASSDLGGTYNEQFF
cdr3_nt: TGTGCCAGCAGTGATTTAGGGGGAACCTACAATGAGCAGTTCTTC

clone_size: medium-sized
j_call: TRBJ1-1
d_call: NA
v_call: TRBV11-2
cdr3_aa: CASSLRTDTEAFF
cdr3_nt: TGTGCCAGCAGCTTACGGACGGACACTGAAGCTTTCTTT

clone_size: NA
j_call: TRBJ2-7
d_call: TRBD1
v_call: TRBV30
cdr3_aa: CAWRKVTGAKYEQYF
cdr3_nt: TGTGCCTGGAGGAAGGTAACAGGGGCTAAGTACGAGCAGTACTTC

clone_size: NA
j_call: TRBJ1-6
d_call: NA
v_call: TRBV27
cdr3_aa: CASSLRIGQINSPLHF
cdr3_nt: TGTGCCAGCAGTTTACGTATAGGACAGATCAATTCACCCCTCCACTTT

clone_size: NA
j_call: TRBJ2-2
d_call: NA
v_call: TRBV7-2
cdr3_aa: CASSLDRAGTGELFF
cdr3_nt: TGTGCCAGCAGCTTAGACAGGGCTGGCACCGGGGAGCTGTTTTTT

clone_size: NA
j_call: TRBJ1-2
d_call: NA
v_call: TRBV5-1
cdr3_aa: CASSFSTQLDGYTF
cdr3_nt: TGCGCCAGCAGCTTTTCTACGCAGCTCGACGGCTACACCTTC

clone_size: NA
j_call: TRBJ1-2
d_call: TRBD1
v_call: TRBV19
cdr3_aa: CASSIASTGYGYTF
cdr3_nt: TGTGCCAGTAGTATAGCCTCGACAGGGTATGGCTACACCTTC

clone_size: NA
j_call: TRBJ2-4
d_call: NA
v_call: TRBV30
cdr3_aa: CAWSRTDSRNIQYF
cdr3_nt: TGTGCCTGGAGTAGAACCGACAGTAGAAACATTCAGTACTTC

clone_size: once
j_call: TRBJ2-4
d_call: NA
v_call: TRBV25-1
cdr3_aa: CASSELAKNIQYF
cdr3_nt: TGTGCCAGCAGTGAATTAGCCAAAAACATTCAGTACTTC

clone_size: NA
j_call: TRBJ1-6
d_call: NA
v_call: TRBV30
cdr3_aa: CAWRVGTLHNSPLHF
cdr3_nt: TGTGCCTGGAGGGTCGGGACACTACATAATTCACCCCTCCACTTT

clone_size: NA
j_call: TRBJ2-5
d_call: NA
v_call: TRBV7-9
cdr3_aa: CASSLGGAMYQETQYF
cdr3_nt: TGTGCCAGCAGCCTAGGAGGGGCTATGTACCAAGAGACCCAGTACTTC

clone_size: once
j_call: TRBJ1-1
d_call: NA
v_call: TRBV7-3
cdr3_aa: CASRTRENTEAFF
cdr3_nt: TGTGCCAGCAGGACAAGAGAGAACACTGAAGCTTTCTTT

clone_size: NA
j_call: TRBJ2-5
d_call: TRBD1
v_call: TRBV11-2
cdr3_aa: CASSQSWGQGTETQYF
cdr3_nt: TGTGCCAGCAGCCAATCGTGGGGACAGGGTACAGAGACCCAGTACTTC